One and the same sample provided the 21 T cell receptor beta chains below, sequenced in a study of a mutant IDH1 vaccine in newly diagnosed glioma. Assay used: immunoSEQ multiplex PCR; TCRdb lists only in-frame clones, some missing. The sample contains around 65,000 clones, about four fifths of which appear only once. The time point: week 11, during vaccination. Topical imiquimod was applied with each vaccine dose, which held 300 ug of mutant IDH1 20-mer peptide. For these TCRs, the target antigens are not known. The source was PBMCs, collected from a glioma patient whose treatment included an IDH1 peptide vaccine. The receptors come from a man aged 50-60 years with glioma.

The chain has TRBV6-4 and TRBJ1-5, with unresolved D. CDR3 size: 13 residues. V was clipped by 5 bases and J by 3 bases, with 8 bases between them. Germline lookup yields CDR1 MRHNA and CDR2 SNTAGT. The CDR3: CASSQWPNQPQHF. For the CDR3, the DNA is TGTGCCAGCAGTCAATGGCCCAATCAGCCCCAGCATTTT.

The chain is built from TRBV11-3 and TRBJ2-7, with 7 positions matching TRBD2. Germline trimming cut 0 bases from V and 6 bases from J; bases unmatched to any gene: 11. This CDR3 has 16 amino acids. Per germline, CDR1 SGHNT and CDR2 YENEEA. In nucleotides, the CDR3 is TGTGCCAGCAGCTTAGAGGGCGGGAGTAGCGTTGGCGAGCAGTACTTC. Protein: CASSLEGGSSVGEQYF.

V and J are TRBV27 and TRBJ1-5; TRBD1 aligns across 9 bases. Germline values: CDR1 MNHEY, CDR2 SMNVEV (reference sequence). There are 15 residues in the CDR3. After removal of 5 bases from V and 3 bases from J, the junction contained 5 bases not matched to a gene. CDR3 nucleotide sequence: TGTGCCAGCAGTATACAGGGGGCGGCCAATCAGCCCCAGCATTTT. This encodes CASSIQGAANQPQHF.

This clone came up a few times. CDR3 in DNA: TGTGCCAGCACCCGGGACTGGGGTGAAAAACTGTTTTTT. It translates to CASTRDWGEKLFF. The gene calls are TRBV7-2 and TRBJ1-4, with D possibly being TRBD1 (5 bases). Germline values: CDR1 SGHTA, CDR2 FQGNSA. The V end lost 7 bases, the J end lost 7 bases, and 13 bases lay between the germline ends. This CDR3 has 13 residues.

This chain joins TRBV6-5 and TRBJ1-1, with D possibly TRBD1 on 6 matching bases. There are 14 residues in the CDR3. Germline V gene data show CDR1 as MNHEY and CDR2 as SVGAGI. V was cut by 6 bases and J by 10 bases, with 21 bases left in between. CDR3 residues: CASRHRGQGLAAFF. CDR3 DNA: TGTGCCAGCAGGCATAGGGGCCAGGGGCTGGCAGCTTTCTTT.

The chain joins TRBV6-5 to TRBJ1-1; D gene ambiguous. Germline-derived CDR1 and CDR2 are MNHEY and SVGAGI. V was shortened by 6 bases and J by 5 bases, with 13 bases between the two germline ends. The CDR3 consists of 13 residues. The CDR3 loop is CASRDLRRTEAFF. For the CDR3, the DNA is TGTGCCAGCAGGGACCTTAGGAGGACTGAAGCTTTCTTT.

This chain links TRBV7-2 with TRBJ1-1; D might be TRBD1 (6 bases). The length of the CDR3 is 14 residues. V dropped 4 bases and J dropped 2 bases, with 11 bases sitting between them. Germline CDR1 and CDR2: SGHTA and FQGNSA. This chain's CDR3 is CASSWGALNTEAFF. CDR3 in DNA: TGTGCCAGCAGCTGGGGGGCACTAAACACTGAAGCTTTCTTT.

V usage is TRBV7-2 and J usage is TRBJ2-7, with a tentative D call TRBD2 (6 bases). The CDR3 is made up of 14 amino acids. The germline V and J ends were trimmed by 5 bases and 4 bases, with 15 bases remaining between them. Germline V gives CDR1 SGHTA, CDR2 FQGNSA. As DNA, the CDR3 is TGTGCCAGCAGCCACGGGGACTCCCGATACGAGCAGTACTTC. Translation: CASSHGDSRYEQYF.

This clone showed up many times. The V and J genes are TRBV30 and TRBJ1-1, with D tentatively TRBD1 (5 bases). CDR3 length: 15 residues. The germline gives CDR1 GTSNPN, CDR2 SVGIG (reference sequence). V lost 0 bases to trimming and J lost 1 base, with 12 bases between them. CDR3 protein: CAWSVRGVPNTEAFF. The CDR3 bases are TGTGCCTGGAGTGTACGGGGGGTACCGAACACTGAAGCTTTCTTT.

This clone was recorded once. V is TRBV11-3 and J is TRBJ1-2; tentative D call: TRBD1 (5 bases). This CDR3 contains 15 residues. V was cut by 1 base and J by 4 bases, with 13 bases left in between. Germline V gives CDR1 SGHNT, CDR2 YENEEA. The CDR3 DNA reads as TGTGCCAGCAGCTTAGGGGGAGGGGCCTCCTATGGCTACACCTTC. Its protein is CASSLGGGASYGYTF.

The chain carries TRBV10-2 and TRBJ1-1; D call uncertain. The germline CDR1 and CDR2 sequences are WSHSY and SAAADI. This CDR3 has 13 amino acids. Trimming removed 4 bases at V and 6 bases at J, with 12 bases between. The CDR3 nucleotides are TGCGCCAGCAGTGTAAGGTTATCCCCTGAAGCTTTCTTT. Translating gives CASSVRLSPEAFF.

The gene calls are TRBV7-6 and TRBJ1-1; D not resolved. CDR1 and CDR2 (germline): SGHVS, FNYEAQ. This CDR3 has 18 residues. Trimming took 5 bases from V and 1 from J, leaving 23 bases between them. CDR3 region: CASSVGWYRPTENTEAFF. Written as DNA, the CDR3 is TGTGCCAGCAGCGTAGGATGGTATCGTCCAACAGAGAACACTGAAGCTTTCTTT.

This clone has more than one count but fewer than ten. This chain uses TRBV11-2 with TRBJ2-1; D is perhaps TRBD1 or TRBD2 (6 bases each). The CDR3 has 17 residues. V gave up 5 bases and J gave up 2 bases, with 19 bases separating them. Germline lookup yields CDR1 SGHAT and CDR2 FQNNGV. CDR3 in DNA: TGTGCCAGCAGCAGTCTACGAGGGCGGGACACCTACAATGAGCAGTTCTTC. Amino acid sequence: CASSSLRGRDTYNEQFF.

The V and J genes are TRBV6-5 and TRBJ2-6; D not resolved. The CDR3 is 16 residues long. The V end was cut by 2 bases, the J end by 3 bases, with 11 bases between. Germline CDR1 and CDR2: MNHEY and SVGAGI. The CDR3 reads CASSYNRPGGANVLTF. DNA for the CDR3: TGTGCCAGCAGTTACAATCGTCCCGGTGGGGCCAACGTCCTGACTTTC.

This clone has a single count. For the CDR3, the DNA is TGTGCCAGCAGCTTGGCCACCTCTGGAAACACCATATATTTT. It codes for CASSLATSGNTIYF. The rearrangement links TRBV5-4 to TRBJ1-3; no clear D gene. The germline V and J ends were trimmed by 0 bases and 0 bases, with 4 bases remaining between them. From germline, CDR1 is SGHNT and CDR2 YYREEE (reference sequence). This CDR3 is built from 14 residues.

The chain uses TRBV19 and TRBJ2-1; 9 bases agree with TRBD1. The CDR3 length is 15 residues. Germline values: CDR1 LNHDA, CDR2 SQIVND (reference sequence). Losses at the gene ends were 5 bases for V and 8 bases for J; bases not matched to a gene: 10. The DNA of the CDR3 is TGTGCCAGTAGTCCTACAGGGGGCAGATTCGATGAGCAGTTCTTC. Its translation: CASSPTGGRFDEQFF. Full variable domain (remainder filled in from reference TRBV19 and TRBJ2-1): DGGITQSPKYLFRKEGQNVTLSCEQNLNHDAMYWYRQDPGQGLRLIYYSQIVNDFQKGDIAEGYSVSREKKESFPLTVTSAQKNPTAFYLCASSPTGGRFDEQFFGPGTRLTVL.

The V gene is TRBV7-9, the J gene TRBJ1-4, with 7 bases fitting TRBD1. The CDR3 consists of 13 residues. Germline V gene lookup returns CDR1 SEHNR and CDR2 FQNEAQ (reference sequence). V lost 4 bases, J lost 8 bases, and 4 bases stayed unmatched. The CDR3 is CASSSQGWEKLFF. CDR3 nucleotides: TGTGCCAGCAGCTCACAGGGGTGGGAAAAACTGTTTTTT.

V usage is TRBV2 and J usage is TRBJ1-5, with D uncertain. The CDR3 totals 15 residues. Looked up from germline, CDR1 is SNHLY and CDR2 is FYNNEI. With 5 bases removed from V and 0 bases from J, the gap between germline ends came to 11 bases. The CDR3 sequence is CASSRYGYSNQPQHF. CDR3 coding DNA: TGTGCCAGCAGTCGCTATGGGTATAGCAATCAGCCCCAGCATTTT.

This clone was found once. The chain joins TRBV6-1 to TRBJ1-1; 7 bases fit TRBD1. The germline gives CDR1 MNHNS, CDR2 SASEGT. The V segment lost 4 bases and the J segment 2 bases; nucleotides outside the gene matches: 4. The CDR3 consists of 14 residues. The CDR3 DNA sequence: TGTGCCAGCAGTGGGACAGGATATAACACTGAAGCTTTCTTT. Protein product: CASSGTGYNTEAFF.

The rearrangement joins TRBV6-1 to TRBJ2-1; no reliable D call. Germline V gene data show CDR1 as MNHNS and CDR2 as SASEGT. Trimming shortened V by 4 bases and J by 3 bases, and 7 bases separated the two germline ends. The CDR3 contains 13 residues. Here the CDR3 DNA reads TGTGCCAGCAGTGTTAGGGTCTACAATGAGCAGTTCTTC. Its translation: CASSVRVYNEQFF.

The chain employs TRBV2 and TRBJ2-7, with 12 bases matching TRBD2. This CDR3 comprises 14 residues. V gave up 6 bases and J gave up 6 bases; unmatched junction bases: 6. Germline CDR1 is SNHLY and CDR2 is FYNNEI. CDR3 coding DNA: TGTGCCAGCAGAATACTAGCGGGAGGCAGCGAGCAGTACTTC. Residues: CASRILAGGSEQYF. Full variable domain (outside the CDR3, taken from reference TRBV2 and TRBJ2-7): EPEVTQTPSHQVTQMGQEVILRCVPISNHLYFYWYRQILGQKVEFLVSFYNNEISEKSEIFDDQFSVERPDGSNFTLKIRSTKLEDSAMYFCASRILAGGSEQYFGPGTRLTVT.